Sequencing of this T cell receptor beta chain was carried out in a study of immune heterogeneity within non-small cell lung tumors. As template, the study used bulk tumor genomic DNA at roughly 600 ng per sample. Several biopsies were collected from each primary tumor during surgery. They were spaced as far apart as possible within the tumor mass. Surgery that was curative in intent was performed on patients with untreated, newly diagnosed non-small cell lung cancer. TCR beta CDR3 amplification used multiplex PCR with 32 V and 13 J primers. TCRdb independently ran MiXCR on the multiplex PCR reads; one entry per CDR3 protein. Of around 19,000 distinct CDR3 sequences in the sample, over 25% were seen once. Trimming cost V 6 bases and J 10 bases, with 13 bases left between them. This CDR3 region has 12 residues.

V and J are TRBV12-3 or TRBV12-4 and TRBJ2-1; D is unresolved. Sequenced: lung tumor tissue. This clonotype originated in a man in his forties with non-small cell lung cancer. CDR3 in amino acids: CASSPRQGEQFF. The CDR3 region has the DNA TGTGCCAGCAGCCCTAGACAAGGGGAGCAGTTCTTC.